What follows are 9 T cell receptor beta chains derived from one specimen sequenced in a study of shared clonotypes between healthy human individuals. Clones were read by immunoSEQ multiplex PCR, and TCRdb kept only the in-frame ones, dropping some. Here the sample spans around 980,000 clones, 75% to 85% being singletons. Material: memory CD4+ T cells from PBMCs. The subset denotes: CD45RA-negative fraction. The source is a man younger than 35 in good health. Some clones in this sample may be carry-over from other donors' samples.

This chain joins TRBV29-1 and TRBJ1-3, with 7 bases that match TRBD1. V was clipped by 3 bases and J by 2 bases; unmatched bases: 19. CDR1 and CDR2 (germline): SQVTM, ANQGSEA. This CDR3 contains 19 residues. Here the CDR3 DNA reads TGCAGCGTTGATCTGCCCCGGCTTCTGGGGCAGGGGGCTGGAAACACCATATATTTT. It translates to CSVDLPRLLGQGAGNTIYF.

The chain has TRBV5-5 and TRBJ1-2, with D possibly TRBD1 on 5 matching bases. Germline V gene data show CDR1 as SGHKS and CDR2 as YYEKEE (reference sequence). This CDR3 spans 15 amino acids. V was pared by 0 bases and J by 0 bases, with 9 bases between. The DNA for the CDR3 is TGTGCCAGCAGCTTGGAGGGGACCACTAACTATGGCTACACCTTC. Protein: CASSLEGTTNYGYTF.

As concerns this clone: Other DNA variants within this sample encode the same CDR3. The V and J genes are TRBV6-5 and TRBJ1-1; no reliable D call. Germline CDR1 reads MNHEY; CDR2 reads SVGAGI. This CDR3 is built from 14 residues. The germline V and J ends were trimmed by 5 bases and 1 base, with 11 bases remaining between them. The CDR3 here is CASSTGGQNTEAFF. The CDR3 nucleotides read TGTGCCAGCAGTACCGGAGGGCAGAACACTGAAGCTTTCTTT.

V and J are TRBV7-3 and TRBJ2-6; D may be TRBD1 (6 bases). CDR1 SGHTA and CDR2 FQGTGA come from the germline V gene. The CDR3 extends over 15 amino acids. V was pared by 2 bases and J by 2 bases, with 7 bases between. The CDR3 region is CASSLSGAGANVLTF. The CDR3 DNA reads as TGTGCCAGCAGCTTATCAGGGGCTGGGGCCAACGTCCTGACTTTC.

The chain employs TRBV5-1 and TRBJ2-3; 8 positions agree with TRBD2. The CDR3 runs 21 residues. Germline CDR1 and CDR2: SGHRS and YFSETQ. Germline trimming cut 0 bases from V and 3 bases from J; bases unmatched to any gene: 21. CDR3 residues: CASSLVPVVKLAGSVTDTQYF. CDR3 nucleotide sequence: TGCGCCAGCAGCTTGGTCCCGGTCGTGAAATTAGCGGGATCCGTGACAGATACGCAGTATTTT.

The chain is built from TRBV5-4 and TRBJ2-1; 11 nucleotides align to TRBD2. There are 15 residues in the CDR3. The V and J ends lost 1 base and 4 bases, in that order; junction bases with no gene match: 1. Germline V gene sequence: CDR1 SGHNT, CDR2 YYREEE (reference sequence). CDR3: CASSLRLAGYNEQFF. Here the CDR3 DNA reads TGTGCCAGCAGCTTGAGACTAGCGGGATACAATGAGCAGTTCTTC.

Remarks on this clone: Given a much more abundant clone one base away, this may be a read error. The CDR3 coding sequence is TGTGCCAGCGGTGAAGGGGGATTTAGCAATCAGCCCCAGCATTTT. Its protein is CASGEGGFSNQPQHF. The V and J genes are TRBV2 and TRBJ1-5; a possible D gene is TRBD1 (6 bases). The CDR3 is 15 residues long. Germline assignment: CDR1 SNHLY and CDR2 FYNNEI.

The rearrangement uses TRBV7-9 and TRBJ2-4; 7 bases line up with TRBD2. This CDR3 contains 16 residues. Looked up from germline, CDR1 is SEHNR and CDR2 is FQNEAQ (reference sequence). Germline trimming cut 4 bases from V and 0 bases from J; bases unmatched to any gene: 6. The CDR3: CASSWDYPLAKNIQYF. Written as DNA, the CDR3 is TGTGCCAGCAGCTGGGACTACCCTCTAGCCAAAAACATTCAGTACTTC. Variable domain in full (rest from reference TRBV7-9 and TRBJ2-4): DTGVSQNPRHKITKRGQNVTFRCDPISEHNRLYWYRQTLGQGPEFLTYFQNEAQLEKSRLLSDRFSAERPKGSFSTLEIQRTEQGDSAMYLCASSWDYPLAKNIQYFGAGTRLSVL.

The chain is built from TRBV11-2 and TRBJ1-2; D uncertain. V shed 5 bases and J shed 5 bases, with 18 bases lying between them. CDR3 length equals 15 residues. Germline values: CDR1 SGHAT, CDR2 FQNNGV. DNA for the CDR3: TGTGCCAGCAGCCCCCGCCGTTGGCCGACATATGGCTACACCTTC. It specifies CASSPRRWPTYGYTF.